This T cell receptor (beta chain) was recovered during a study of blood T cell repertoires in COVID-19. In the study overall: T cells, B-cell-depleted T cells, or PBMCs supplied cDNA or gDNA.

In the 2 weeks before study entry, exposed participants met a COVID-19 case, which was PCR-confirmed or clinician-diagnosed. CDR1 is MNHEY, CDR2 SVGAGI, per germline. The CDR3 totals 15 residues. After removal of 5 bases from V and 6 bases from J, the junction contained 10 bases not matched to a gene. Libraries were prepared by immunoSEQ multiplex PCR; TCRdb keeps only in-frame clonotypes and omits some of them. The table includes some 320,000 clones, more than 90% detected once. The source material was PBMCs or T cells enriched from blood (not recorded which). This chain links TRBV6-5 with TRBJ1-2, with 9 bases that match TRBD1. The receptor comes from a woman aged 25 to 45 who had been exposed to COVID-19. CDR3 nucleotides: TGTGCCAGCAGTCCCAGACCACAGGGGGCGCATGGCTACACCTTC. Its protein is CASSPRPQGAHGYTF.